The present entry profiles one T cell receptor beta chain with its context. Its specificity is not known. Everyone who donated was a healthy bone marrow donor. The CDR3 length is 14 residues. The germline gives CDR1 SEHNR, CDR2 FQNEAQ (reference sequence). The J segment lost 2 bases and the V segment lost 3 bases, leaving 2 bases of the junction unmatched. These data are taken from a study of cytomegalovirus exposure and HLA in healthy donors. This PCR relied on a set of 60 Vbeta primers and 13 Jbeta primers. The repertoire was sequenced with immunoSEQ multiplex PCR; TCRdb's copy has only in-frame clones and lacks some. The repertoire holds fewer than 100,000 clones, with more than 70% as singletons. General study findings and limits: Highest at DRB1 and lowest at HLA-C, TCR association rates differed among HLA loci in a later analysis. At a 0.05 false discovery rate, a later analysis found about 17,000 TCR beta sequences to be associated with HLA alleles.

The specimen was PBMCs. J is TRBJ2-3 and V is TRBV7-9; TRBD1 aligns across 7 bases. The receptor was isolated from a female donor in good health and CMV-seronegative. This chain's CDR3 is CASSFTGDTDTQYF. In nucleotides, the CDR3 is TGTGCCAGCAGCTTTACAGGGGACACAGATACGCAGTATTTT.